A selection of T cell receptor beta chains follows, all from one sample in a study of vaccination and CD4 T cells after COVID-19. TCRdb redid the calling of the PCR reads with MiXCR, one entry per CDR3 protein. This table holds tens of thousands of distinct CDR3 sequences, 35% to 40% found once. Antigen specificity for these receptors is unknown. This specimen was CD4+ T cells from blood, cultured in vitro, taken about 7 months after SARS-CoV-2 vaccination. These receptors all come from a human donor who had recovered from COVID-19. CDR3s include the opening cysteine and the closing phenylalanine or tryptophan. The D gene is left open where the match is weak. The size entry is marked missing in some rows and otherwise reads once, few, many or a size class.

j_gene | v_gene | abundance | len | d_gene | CDR3nt | CDR3aa
TRBJ2-3 | TRBV19 | NA | 14 | NA | TGTGCCAGTAGTATCACAGGGAGCGGAGATACGCAGTATTTT | CASSITGSGDTQYF
TRBJ1-1 | TRBV2 | few | 14 | NA | TGTGCCAGCAGGTACGAGGGGGTGAACACTGAAGCTTTCTTT | CASRYEGVNTEAFF
TRBJ2-7 | TRBV2 | NA | 15 | TRBD1 | TGTGCCAGCACCAGGGACAGGGAAGCGTCTTACGAGCAGTACTTC | CASTRDREASYEQYF
TRBJ2-5 | TRBV11-3 | NA | 15 | TRBD1 | TGTGCCAGCAGCCCCGGACAGGTCTTCCAAGAGACCCAGTACTTC | CASSPGQVFQETQYF
TRBJ1-2 | TRBV28 | NA | 13 | NA | TGTGCCAGCAGTTTCCCGGGACACTATGGCTACACCTTC | CASSFPGHYGYTF
TRBJ2-1 | TRBV7-2 | few | 15 | NA | TGTGCCAGCAGCGCCAGCTTTCTCTCCTACAATGAGCAGTTCTTC | CASSASFLSYNEQFF
TRBJ1-2 | TRBV27 | NA | 14 | TRBD1 | TGTGCCAGCAGTTTAGGGGGACAGCCTTATGGCTACACCTTC | CASSLGGQPYGYTF
TRBJ2-3 | TRBV20-1 | few | 15 | TRBD2 | TGCAGTGCTACCCCGACTAGCGGGGGGTTAGATACGCAGTATTTT | CSATPTSGGLDTQYF
TRBJ1-6 | TRBV24-1 | NA | 12 | NA | TGTGCCACCAGTGACCCAAATTCACCCCTCCACTTT | CATSDPNSPLHF
TRBJ1-5 | TRBV6-1 | NA | 16 | NA | TGTGCCAGCAGTGAAGGGATCTCGGGGGCTCATCAGCCCCAGCATTTT | CASSEGISGAHQPQHF
TRBJ2-5 | TRBV5-4 | few | 13 | NA | TGTGCCAGCAGCTTGCCGCGACAAGAGACCCAGTACTTC | CASSLPRQETQYF
TRBJ2-2 | TRBV20-1 | NA | 14 | NA | TGCAGTGTCCCATGGGGTTTGAGCACCGGGGAGCTGTTTTTT | CSVPWGLSTGELFF
TRBJ2-1 | TRBV7-2 | NA | 15 | NA | TGTGCCAGCAGCAGGACCGGGACGGATTACAATGAGCAGTTCTTC | CASSRTGTDYNEQFF
TRBJ2-5 | TRBV10-3 | NA | 16 | TRBD2 | TGTGCCATCAGTGCTAATAGCGGGGGGGCGGGAGAGACCCAGTACTTC | CAISANSGGAGETQYF
TRBJ1-2 | TRBV19 | NA | 17 | NA | TGTGCCGCGGCCCCCCATAGATGGCAGGGTTTGCGGTATGGCTACACCTTC | CAAAPHRWQGLRYGYTF
TRBJ2-5 | TRBV28 | few | 13 | NA | TGTGCCAGCAGACTACTAGCCCAAGAGACCCAGTACTTC | CASRLLAQETQYF
TRBJ1-2 | TRBV18 | NA | 13 | NA | TGTGCCAGCTCACCAGCAGGAACTGGTGGCTACACCTTC | CASSPAGTGGYTF
TRBJ2-3 | TRBV7-9 | NA | 11 | NA | TGTGCCAGCAGCTTCGGAGATACGCAGTATTTT | CASSFGDTQYF
TRBJ2-7 | TRBV27 | few | 17 | TRBD2 | TGTGCCAGCAGTTTTTATCCTCTGGGACTAGCATCTAGCGAGCAGTACTTC | CASSFYPLGLASSEQYF
TRBJ2-7 | TRBV5-4 | few | 16 | NA | TGTGCCAGCAGTTTGAGGCAGCACAGTTACTCCTACGAGCAGTACTTC | CASSLRQHSYSYEQYF
TRBJ1-1 | TRBV10-3 | NA | 14 | NA | TGTGCCACCCGGCCCGGACAGCCAGACACTGAAGCTTTCTTT | CATRPGQPDTEAFF
TRBJ1-5 | TRBV7-2 | few | 16 | NA | TGTGCCAGCAGCTTAGTTGGGGCAGGGAACAATCAGCCCCAGCATTTT | CASSLVGAGNNQPQHF
TRBJ1-2 | TRBV20-1 | few | 17 | TRBD1 | TGCAGTGCTAGAAGGGTGCCGGGACAGGGGAATTCTTATGGCTACACCTTC | CSARRVPGQGNSYGYTF
TRBJ1-1 | TRBV15 | few | 16 | NA | TGTGCCACCAGCAGAGATCCGCCGACTACCAACACTGAAGCTTTCTTT | CATSRDPPTTNTEAFF
TRBJ1-1 | TRBV10-3 | few | 13 | NA | TGTGCCATCAGTGACAGATTTAACACTGAAGCTTTCTTT | CAISDRFNTEAFF
TRBJ1-1 | TRBV27 | few | 14 | NA | TGTGCCAGCAGTACCTCGGGGGGGAGACCTGAAGCTTTCTTT | CASSTSGGRPEAFF
TRBJ2-5 | TRBV20-1 | NA | 16 | TRBD2 | TGCAGTGCTAACACGGCGGGAGGGGGCGGTCAAGAGACCCAGTACTTC | CSANTAGGGGQETQYF
TRBJ2-7 | TRBV2 | few | 12 | NA | TGTGCCAGCTCCGGACGGACCTACGAGCAGTACTTC | CASSGRTYEQYF
TRBJ1-5 | TRBV20-1 | NA | 12 | NA | TGCAGTGCTAGCGGGGGGGTTTGGCCCCAGCATTTT | CSASGGVWPQHF
TRBJ2-5 | TRBV7-6 | NA | 14 | NA | TGTGCCAGCGGATCCGAGGCGTTATCAGAGACCCAGTACTTC | CASGSEALSETQYF
TRBJ1-2 | TRBV6-1 | few | 14 | NA | TGTGCCAGCAGTGAATGGGCAGAGAACTATGGCTACACCTTC | CASSEWAENYGYTF
TRBJ2-7 | TRBV20-1 | NA | 16 | NA | TGCAGTGCTAGACCACTGGGGGGGCAGGGGGTCTACGAGCAGTACTTC | CSARPLGGQGVYEQYF
TRBJ2-1 | TRBV7-6 | few | 16 | TRBD1 | TGTGCCAGCAGCCCCCGGACAGGAGGAATGGACAATGAGCAGTTCTTC | CASSPRTGGMDNEQFF
TRBJ1-6 | TRBV7-9 | NA | 15 | NA | TGTGCCAGCAGCTTAGCGGGGCCAGGGCCCTTACCCCTCCACTTT | CASSLAGPGPLPLHF
TRBJ2-3 | TRBV28 | NA | 13 | NA | TGTGCCAGCAGCCGGTCGGGGACGGATACGCAGTATTTT | CASSRSGTDTQYF
TRBJ1-2 | TRBV20-1 | NA | 12 | TRBD1 | TGCAGTGCTCCTCGGACAGGGGAGGGCTACACCTTC | CSAPRTGEGYTF
TRBJ1-1 | TRBV6-1 | NA | 14 | TRBD1 | TGTGCCAGCATACGAGGGACAGAGAACACTGAAGCTTTCTTT | CASIRGTENTEAFF
TRBJ2-3 | TRBV27 | few | 12 | NA | TGTGCCAGCAGTTCGACTGGAGATACGCAGTATTTT | CASSSTGDTQYF
TRBJ1-5 | TRBV7-2 | NA | 13 | NA | TGTGCCAGCAGCTTAGAGGCCTATCAGCCCCAGCATTTT | CASSLEAYQPQHF
TRBJ2-1 | TRBV27 | NA | 14 | NA | TGTGCCAGCAGTCCCCGGGACATTTACAATGAGCAGTTCTTC | CASSPRDIYNEQFF
TRBJ2-3 | TRBV6-5 | NA | 14 | NA | TGTGCCAGCAGCCCTAGCGCGAGCACAGATACGCAGTATTTT | CASSPSASTDTQYF
TRBJ2-7 | TRBV5-4 | few | 14 | NA | TGTGCCAGCAGCCAGCTGGGGGGGCCCTACGAGCAGTACTTC | CASSQLGGPYEQYF
TRBJ2-7 | TRBV19 | few | 12 | NA | TGTGCCAGTAGCCGGGACCACTACGAGCAGTACTTC | CASSRDHYEQYF
TRBJ2-5 | TRBV24-1 | few | 16 | TRBD2 | TGTGCCACCAGTGATTTGCTAGGGAGGGGCCAAGAGACCCAGTACTTC | CATSDLLGRGQETQYF
TRBJ2-3 | TRBV15 | NA | 17 | TRBD2 | TGTGCCACCAGCAGAGATGCTGCCGGGACTAAGGCAGATACGCAGTATTTT | CATSRDAAGTKADTQYF
TRBJ1-1 | TRBV4-1 | NA | 15 | NA | TGCGCCAGCAGCCAAGTTTCGGTCGGCTACACTGAAGCTTTCTTT | CASSQVSVGYTEAFF